This T cell receptor (beta chain) emerged from a study of T-cell memory formation after mild COVID-19. TCRdb used MiXCR to reprocess the 5' RACE reads, holding one entry per CDR3 protein. Among 300,000 to 350,000 distinct CDR3 sequences listed, about an eighth were seen once. This clonotype was counted a few times. Trimming took off 4 bases at V and 6 bases at J, with 9 bases between the two ends. Germline-derived CDR1 and CDR2 are LNHDA and SQIVND (reference sequence). The CDR3 is 13 residues long. The sample taken for sequencing was PBMCs or a T cell subset sorted from them (not recorded which). V and J are TRBV19 and TRBJ2-2; tentative D call: TRBD1 (5 bases). This receptor was obtained from a man younger than 35 who had mild COVID-19 (a few samples of this study predate the infection). Cell type and time point are not known. The CDR3 reads CASSTQVSGELFF. DNA for the CDR3: TGTGCCAGTAGTACACAGGTGTCCGGGGAGCTGTTTTTT.